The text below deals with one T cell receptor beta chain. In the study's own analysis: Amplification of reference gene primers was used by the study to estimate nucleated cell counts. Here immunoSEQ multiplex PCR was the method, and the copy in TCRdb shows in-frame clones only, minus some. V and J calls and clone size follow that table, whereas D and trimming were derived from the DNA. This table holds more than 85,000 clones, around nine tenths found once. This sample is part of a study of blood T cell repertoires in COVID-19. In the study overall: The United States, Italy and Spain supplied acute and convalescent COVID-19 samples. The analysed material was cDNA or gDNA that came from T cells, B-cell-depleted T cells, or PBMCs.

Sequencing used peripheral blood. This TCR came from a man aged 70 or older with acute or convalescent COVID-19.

The CDR3: CSVRDSVSYEQYF. CDR3 in DNA: TGCAGCGTCCGGGACAGTGTCTCCTACGAGCAGTACTTC. The chain joins TRBV29-1 to TRBJ2-7; 7 bases line up with TRBD1. The V gene end was trimmed by 6 bases and the J gene end by 0 bases; junction bases not matched to a gene: 5. The CDR3 contains 13 residues. CDR1 and CDR2 from the germline V gene are SQVTM and ANQGSEA.